These T cell receptor beta chains were read from a single sample in a study of molecular identifiers for immune sequencing clone quantification. TCRdb ran MiXCR on the PCR reads and lists one entry per CDR3 protein. The sample includes 460,000 or so distinct CDR3 sequences, around 23% of them seen just once. Specimen: naive CD8+ T cells from blood, with Jurkat cell RNA spiked in. The receptors were gathered from a human donor in good health. Some libraries in this study had Jurkat cell RNA spiked in. The CDR3 runs from the conserved cysteine through the conserved F or W. D genes are given only for firm matches. Clone size is shown for a subset of rows, as once, few, many or a class of expanded clone.

TRBV19,-,TRBJ2-7,few,TGTGCCAGTAGTATGACAGTCTACTCCTACGAGCAGTACTTC,CASSMTVYSYEQYF
TRBV12-3/TRBV12-4,-,TRBJ2-7,few,TGTGCCAGCAGTCACTCGTTCGGTGGCGCCTACGAGCAGTACTTC,CASSHSFGGAYEQYF
TRBV6-1,-,TRBJ2-7,-,TGTGCCAGCAGTGAAGTCCGGGCAGGCCACTACGAGCAGTACTTC,CASSEVRAGHYEQYF
TRBV27,TRBD2,TRBJ2-1,-,TGTGCCAGCACCGGGACTAGCGGGAGAGCCCCCTGGGGCAATGAGCAGTTCTTC,CASTGTSGRAPWGNEQFF
TRBV19,TRBD1,TRBJ1-5,-,TGTGCCAGTAGTATAGGCCAGGGGGGGAGACAGCCCCAGCATTTT,CASSIGQGGRQPQHF
TRBV29-1,-,TRBJ1-1,many,TGCAGCGTCAAGGCGGCACCCATTGAAGCTTTCTTT,CSVKAAPIEAFF
TRBV23-1,TRBD2,TRBJ2-7,many,TGCGCCAGCAGTCAATCTTCTAGCGGGGGTGTAGCTGGGAGGGAGCAGTACTTC,CASSQSSSGGVAGREQYF
TRBV9,TRBD2,TRBJ2-7,many,TGTGCCAGCAGCGTTGGGGGGGTGAGCTCCTACGAGCAGTACTTC,CASSVGGVSSYEQYF
TRBV11-2,-,TRBJ2-3,many,TGTGCCAGCAACATCCGGGACGGTGGCACAGATACGCAGTATTTT,CASNIRDGGTDTQYF
TRBV2,TRBD2,TRBJ2-3,-,TGTGCCAGCAGTCCCCCCCAGCGGGGGCCCACAGATACGCAGTATTTT,CASSPPQRGPTDTQYF